The rows below give T cell receptor beta chains drawn from one sample of a study of cytomegalovirus exposure and HLA in healthy donors. Generated by immunoSEQ multiplex PCR, the TCRdb table keeps only in-frame clones and is missing some. The specimen's table records 100,000 to 150,000 clones. The sequenced sample consisted of PBMCs. The receptors here all came from a man aged 18 to 35 in good health and CMV-seronegative. CDR3s leave out the opening cysteine and the closing phenylalanine or tryptophan. Fields, in order: J gene, CDR3 length, V gene, CDR3 protein.

J: TRBJ2-3
length: 12
V: TRBV15
CDR3: AAGRGGPTDTQY

J: TRBJ2-2
length: 17
V: TRBV28
CDR3: ASRWGIWRDQGYTGELF

J: TRBJ2-1
length: 11
V: TRBV5-6
CDR3: ASSSLTREGQF

J: TRBJ2-5
length: 12
V: TRBV18
CDR3: ASSPRTVQETQY

J: TRBJ1-5
length: 15
V: TRBV7-2
CDR3: ASSSGQVEMSNQPQH

J: TRBJ2-5
length: 11
V: TRBV9
CDR3: ASSVSSQETQY

J: TRBJ2-1
length: 9
V: TRBV30
CDR3: AWDTYNEQF

J: TRBJ2-1
length: 11
V: TRBV28
CDR3: ATNVDSNNEQF

J: TRBJ1-1
length: 14
V: TRBV13
CDR3: ASSNPGQILNTEAF

J: TRBJ2-7
length: 11
V: TRBV19
CDR3: ASSIQGAYEQY

J: TRBJ2-7
length: 9
V: TRBV10-2
CDR3: ASSTSDEQY

J: TRBJ2-3
length: 8
V: TRBV30
CDR3: ACRDNTQY

J: TRBJ1-5
length: 10
V: TRBV6-5
CDR3: ASQGPNQPQH

J: TRBJ2-1
length: 10
V: TRBV18
CDR3: ASSPQINEQF

J: TRBJ1-1
length: 13
V: TRBV18
CDR3: ASSPLAGENTEAF

J: TRBJ1-1
length: 13
V: TRBV5-6
CDR3: ASSLGSVVNTEAF

J: TRBJ1-1
length: 10
V: TRBV28
CDR3: ASSLSLTEAF

J: TRBJ2-3
length: 12
V: TRBV2
CDR3: ASGRQGAADTQY

J: TRBJ1-2
length: 11
V: TRBV5-1
CDR3: ASTQRQGSGYT

J: TRBJ2-3
length: 9
V: TRBV2
CDR3: AGLRTDTQY

J: TRBJ2-1
length: 14
V: TRBV9
CDR3: ASSVEETPTFNEQF

J: TRBJ1-1
length: 9
V: TRBV5-6
CDR3: ASSSSWGAF

J: TRBJ2-7
length: 13
V: TRBV5-1
CDR3: ASSLRTSGDKEQY

J: TRBJ2-7
length: 12
V: TRBV5-8
CDR3: ASSYGTGLYEQY

J: TRBJ1-4
length: 13
V: TRBV5-4
CDR3: ASSLRQGGYEKLF

J: TRBJ1-1
length: 13
V: TRBV6-5
CDR3: ASSFDRQAFTEAF

J: TRBJ2-1
length: 13
V: TRBV2
CDR3: ASTPLGLATNEQF

J: TRBJ2-1
length: 15
V: TRBV27
CDR3: ASSLSIPSGTHNEQF

J: TRBJ2-6
length: 13
V: TRBV28
CDR3: ASRLPSTGANVLT

J: TRBJ2-4
length: 11
V: TRBV18
CDR3: ASRSTGVDIQY

J: TRBJ2-7
length: 11
V: TRBV5-1
CDR3: ASSLLAGYEQY

J: TRBJ2-3
length: 14
V: TRBV5-1
CDR3: ASRPQPGLEVDTQY

J: TRBJ2-2
length: 13
V: TRBV4-2
CDR3: ASSQDLLVAGELF

J: TRBJ2-1
length: 8
V: TRBV20-1
CDR3: SARQYEQF

J: TRBJ1-5
length: 13
V: TRBV5-1
CDR3: ASSLEPYSNQPQH

J: TRBJ1-2
length: 14
V: TRBV18
CDR3: ASSPVQGAGNYGYT

J: TRBJ1-2
length: 12
V: TRBV11-2
CDR3: ASSLASGTDLYT

J: TRBJ2-3
length: 14
V: TRBV15
CDR3: ATSRDKGGRTDTQY

J: TRBJ2-5
length: 13
V: TRBV7-2
CDR3: ASSLVQGMRETQY

J: TRBJ1-2
length: 10
V: TRBV28
CDR3: ASSRDSYGYT

J: TRBJ2-7
length: 13
V: TRBV27
CDR3: ASTNIRAGDYEQY

J: TRBJ2-2
length: 14
V: TRBV5-1
CDR3: ASSLVGLASTGELF

J: TRBJ1-4
length: 11
V: TRBV6-5
CDR3: ASSSTGEEKLF

J: TRBJ2-3
length: 13
V: TRBV27
CDR3: ASSFRAGAADTQY

J: TRBJ1-2
length: 13
V: TRBV5-4
CDR3: ASSPLGGWEYGYT

J: TRBJ2-3
length: 11
V: TRBV2
CDR3: ASRTGGPDTQY

J: TRBJ2-3
length: 11
V: TRBV2
CDR3: ASTGGDTDTQY

J: TRBJ2-7
length: 12
V: TRBV11-3
CDR3: ASSLVGRAYEQY